This record concerns one T cell receptor (beta chain) sequence. This entry belongs to a study of CD8 T cells in Susac syndrome. A quantity of about 0.5 to 1 ug RNA underwent reverse transcription using random hexamers. MiXCR, run by TCRdb on the immunoSEQ multiplex PCR reads, gives a single entry per CDR3 protein. Altogether about 180,000 distinct CDR3 sequences are present, approximately 94% being singletons, with the ten largest covering roughly 0.11%. The authors sequenced TCR beta from blood CD8+ and CD4+ T cells. TEMRA cells were FACS-enriched and CD8+ and CD4+ T cells negatively isolated. The CDR3 has 16 amino acids. Germline CDR1 reads KGHDR; CDR2 reads SFDVKD. Deletions cut 1 base from V and 3 bases from J, with 12 bases between.

This TCR was sampled from a human donor with Susac syndrome. The specimen was CD4+ T cells from PBMCs. The chain carries TRBV24-1 and TRBJ1-5; D is unresolved. DNA of the CDR3: TGTGCCACCAGTGATTTAAACAGAACTTTCAATCAGCCCCAGCATTTT. Amino acids: CATSDLNRTFNQPQHF.